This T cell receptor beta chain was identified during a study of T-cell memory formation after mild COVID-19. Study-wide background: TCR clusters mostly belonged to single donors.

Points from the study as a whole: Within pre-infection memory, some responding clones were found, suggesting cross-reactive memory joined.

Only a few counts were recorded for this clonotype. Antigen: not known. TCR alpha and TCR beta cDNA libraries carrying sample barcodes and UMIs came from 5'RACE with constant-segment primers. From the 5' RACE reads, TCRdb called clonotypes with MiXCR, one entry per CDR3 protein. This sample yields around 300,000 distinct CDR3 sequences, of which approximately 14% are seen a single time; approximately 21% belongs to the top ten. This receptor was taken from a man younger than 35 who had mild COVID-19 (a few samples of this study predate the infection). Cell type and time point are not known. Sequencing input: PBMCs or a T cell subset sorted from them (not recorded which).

For the CDR3, the DNA is TGTGCCAGCAGCTACTCCGCAGGCCTATGGTGGTACACCTTC. Translated: CASSYSAGLWWYTF. The V and J genes are TRBV7-9 and TRBJ1-2, with D unresolved. This CDR3 has 14 amino acids. The germline V and J ends were trimmed by 4 bases and 11 bases, with 20 bases remaining between them. Germline CDR1 is SEHNR and CDR2 is FQNEAQ (reference sequence).